This T cell receptor (beta chain) came from a study of response to subunit inactivated influenza vaccine (dated by TCRdb to about 2018). In terms of the full investigation: The study used deep quantitative T cell receptor repertoire profiling to track responses to a trivalent subunit inactivated influenza vaccine.

Library creation used RT-PCR. For sequencing, an Illumina HiSeq 2500 was employed. TCRdb took the public reads, trimmed them with fastp at Q25, ran MiXCR for clone calling and kept in-frame beta chains. All rows with the same CDR3 protein become a single entry with the most common DNA and genes. This sample gives more than 400,000 distinct CDR3 sequences in total; approximately 7.2% of them show up just once. The top ten constitute about an eighth of the sample. A remark on this clonotype: The antigen it binds to is not known. No quality values exist for individual bases; no much larger clone is one base distant.

Summary of the overall study and its limitations: The authors proposed that each seasonal influenza vaccination may bring in only a limited number of new T cells.

The material was PBMCs from blood, obtained about 23 months after vaccination. The receptor's source is a man in his fifties or sixties who received an inactivated influenza vaccine. Donor details come from another sample of the same person, matched by shared clones.

CDR3 loop: CSALLTGDTEAFF. DNA sequence: TGCAGTGCCCTTCTTACAGGGGACACTGAAGCTTTCTTT. The chain joins TRBV20-1 to TRBJ1-1, with 7 bases matching TRBD1. For this chain, trimming is 6 bases at the V end and 3 bases at the J end, and the number of junction bases without a gene match is 7. CDR3 length: 13 amino acids, cysteine to phenylalanine. The sequence is cut down to CDR3 DNA, 39 bases in frame from base 1. Sequences DFQATT (CDR1) and SNEGSKA (CDR2) are obtained from the germline V gene (reference sequence).